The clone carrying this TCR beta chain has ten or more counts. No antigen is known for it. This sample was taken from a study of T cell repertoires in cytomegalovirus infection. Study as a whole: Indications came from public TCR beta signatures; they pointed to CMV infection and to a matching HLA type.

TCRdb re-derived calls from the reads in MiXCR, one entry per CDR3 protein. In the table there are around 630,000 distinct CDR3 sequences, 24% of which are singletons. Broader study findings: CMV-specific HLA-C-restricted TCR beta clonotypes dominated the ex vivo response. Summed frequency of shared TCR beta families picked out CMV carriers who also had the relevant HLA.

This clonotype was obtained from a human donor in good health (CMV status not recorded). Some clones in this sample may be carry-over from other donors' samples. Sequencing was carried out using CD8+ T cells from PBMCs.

The CDR3 DNA is TGTGCCAGCAGCTTAGGACCCTATATCAACAATGAGCAGTTCTTC. Protein sequence: CASSLGPYINNEQFF. The chain is built from TRBV7-2 and TRBJ2-1, with D unresolved. CDR1 SGHTA and CDR2 FQGNSA come from the germline V gene. CDR3 length: 15 residues. V was clipped by 1 base and J by 5 bases, with 12 bases between them.